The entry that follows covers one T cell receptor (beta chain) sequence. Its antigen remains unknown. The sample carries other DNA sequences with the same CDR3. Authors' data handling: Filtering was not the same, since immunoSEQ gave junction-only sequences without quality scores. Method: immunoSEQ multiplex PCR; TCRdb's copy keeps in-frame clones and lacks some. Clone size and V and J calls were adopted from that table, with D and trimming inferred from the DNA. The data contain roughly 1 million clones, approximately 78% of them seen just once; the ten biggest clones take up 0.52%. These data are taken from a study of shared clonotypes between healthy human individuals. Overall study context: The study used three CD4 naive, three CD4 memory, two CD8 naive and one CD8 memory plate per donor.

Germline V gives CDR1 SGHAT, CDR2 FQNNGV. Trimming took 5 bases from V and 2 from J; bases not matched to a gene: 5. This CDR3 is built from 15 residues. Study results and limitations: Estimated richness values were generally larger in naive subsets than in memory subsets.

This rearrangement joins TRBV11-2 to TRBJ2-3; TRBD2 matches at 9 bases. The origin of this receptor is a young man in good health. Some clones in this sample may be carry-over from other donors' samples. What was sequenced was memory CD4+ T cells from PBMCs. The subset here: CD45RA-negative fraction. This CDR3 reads CASSPWTSATDTQYF. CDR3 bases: TGTGCCAGCAGCCCCTGGACTAGCGCCACAGATACGCAGTATTTT.